Listed here are 30 T cell receptor beta chains from one sample, sequenced in a study of regulatory T cells in long-lasting Graves disease. Specified time point: persistent/refractory GD, antithyroid drugs over 5 years with positive TRAb. RNA extracted from PBMCs served as the sequencing template. Construction of TCR beta libraries relied on iRepertoire HTBI primers and on Arm-PCR targeting CDR3 regions. MiXCR, applied by TCRdb to the multiplex PCR reads, yields one record per CDR3 protein. The data show 450,000 or so distinct CDR3 sequences, around 21% seen once. This material consisted of peripheral blood mononuclear cells (PBMCs), taken when the disease was refractory, from a patient treated with antithyroid drugs. The receptors originated from a female donor with Graves disease.

J is TRBJ2-3 and V is TRBV11-2; maybe TRBD1 (5 bases). The V end lost 4 bases, the J end lost 2 bases, and 7 bases lay between the germline ends. The CDR3 covers 13 residues. Germline-derived CDR1 and CDR2 are SGHAT and FQNNGV. CDR3: CASSWTPTDTQYF. For the CDR3, the DNA is TGTGCCAGCAGCTGGACACCCACAGATACGCAGTATTTT.

This clonotype showed up many times. V is TRBV28 and J is TRBJ2-7, with 8 bases matching TRBD2. This CDR3 comprises 14 residues. The ends lost 8 bases at V and 0 bases at J; junction bases unmatched: 6. The germline CDR1 and CDR2 sequences are MDHEN and SYDVKM. The CDR3 is CASAPGGPSYEQYF. Written as DNA, the CDR3 is TGTGCCAGCGCCCCGGGAGGGCCCTCCTACGAGCAGTACTTC.

The rearrangement joins TRBV20-1 to TRBJ1-5; no definite D call. Germline CDR1 reads DFQATT; CDR2 reads SNEGSKA (reference sequence). V was trimmed by 3 bases and J by 0 bases, leaving 9 bases between them. The CDR3 contains 14 residues. CDR3 residues: CSARDLYSNQPQHF. DNA of the CDR3: TGCAGTGCTAGGGACCTATATAGCAATCAGCCCCAGCATTTT.

CDR3 nucleotides: TGTGCCAGCAGTGAATTGGGGACAGGCGGTAATGAAAAACTGTTTTTT. Its protein is CASSELGTGGNEKLFF. The V call is TRBV25-1, the J call TRBJ1-4; 8 nucleotides line up with TRBD1. CDR1 MGHDK and CDR2 SYGVNS come from the germline V gene. Trimming took 1 base from V and 4 from J; bases not matched to a gene: 5. CDR3 length equals 16 residues.

This clonotype was counted a few times. The chain employs TRBV5-1 and TRBJ2-7, with unresolved D. The CDR3 sequence is 15 residues long. The germline gives CDR1 SGHRS, CDR2 YFSETQ. V lost 0 bases and J lost 2, with 12 bases in between. CDR3 sequence (DNA): TGCGCCAGCAGCTTGGATCAAGTCACGGCCTACGAGCAGTACTTC. Translation gives CASSLDQVTAYEQYF.

This clonotype appeared many times. The rearrangement links TRBV15 to TRBJ1-2; unclear D gene. The V gene lost 5 bases and the J gene lost 8 bases, with 18 bases spanning the gap. This CDR3 region has 14 residues. CDR1 LNHNV and CDR2 YYDKDF come from the germline V gene (reference sequence). CDR3 protein: CATSPTFAGPGYTF. As DNA, the CDR3 is TGTGCCACCAGCCCAACGTTCGCCGGGCCCGGCTACACCTTC.

The chain is built from TRBV28 and TRBJ2-7; perhaps D is TRBD1 or TRBD2 (5 bases each). The germline gives CDR1 MDHEN, CDR2 SYDVKM. This CDR3 region has 16 residues. The ends were cut back, 3 bases at V and 0 bases at J, with 15 bases in the middle. For the CDR3, the DNA is TGTGCCAGCAGTTTGGGTGGGTGGGGGTACTCCTACGAGCAGTACTTC. Protein product: CASSLGGWGYSYEQYF.

This clonotype was found many times. The chain is built from TRBV15 and TRBJ1-5; D is undetermined. V gave up 0 bases and J gave up 6 bases, with 3 bases separating them. The CDR3 is made up of 12 amino acids. Germline CDR1 LNHNV, CDR2 YYDKDF (reference sequence). The CDR3 region has the DNA TGTGCCACCAGCAGAGACGCTCAGCCCCAGCATTTT. It encodes CATSRDAQPQHF.

The J gene is TRBJ2-4, the V gene TRBV4-2; 9 nucleotides line up with TRBD2. The CDR3 totals 17 residues. The junction had 11 bases not matched to a gene; V was cut back by 1 base and J by 7 bases. Germline V gene sequence: CDR1 LGHNA, CDR2 YNFKEQ. CDR3 sequence (DNA): TGTGCCAGCAGCCAAGTAAATGTGGCGGGAGGGTTCAACATTCAGTACTTC. Residues: CASSQVNVAGGFNIQYF.

Comments on this clonotype: Possible read error: a much larger clone is one base away. This chain links TRBV6-4 with TRBJ1-6; unclear D gene. The ends were cut back, 5 bases at V and 4 bases at J, with 18 bases in the middle. CDR3 length equals 17 residues. Germline V gene data show CDR1 as MRHNA and CDR2 as SNTAGT. In nucleotides, the CDR3 is TGTGCCAGCAGTTACCTGCAGGAGACGAAATATAATTCACCCCTCCACTTT. Translation: CASSYLQETKYNSPLHF.

This clonotype came up a few times. The V and J genes are TRBV27 and TRBJ2-7, with 7 bases lining up with TRBD1. CDR1 and CDR2 (germline): MNHEY, SMNVEV (reference sequence). V gave up 8 bases and J gave up 4 bases; unmatched junction bases: 11. CDR3 length equals 14 residues. Here the CDR3 DNA reads TGTGCCAGCGGGAGACAGGGTTTTGAGTACGAGCAGTACTTC. Translated: CASGRQGFEYEQYF.

This clonotype occurred many times. The chain has TRBV12-3 or TRBV12-4 and TRBJ1-2; 9 bases match TRBD1. This CDR3 has 15 amino acids. Trimming took 6 bases from V and 6 from J; bases not matched to a gene: 11. The CDR3 region is CASSPSGTGRNGYTF. In DNA, the CDR3 is TGTGCCAGCAGCCCCTCCGGGACAGGGCGAAATGGCTACACCTTC.

This clonotype was seen repeatedly, ten times or more. The V and J genes are TRBV29-1 and TRBJ2-5, with TRBD2 matching 7 bases. This CDR3 is built from 13 residues. The V segment lost 3 bases and the J segment 2 bases; nucleotides outside the gene matches: 3. Germline lookup yields CDR1 SQVTM and CDR2 ANQGSEA. CDR3 nucleotide sequence: TGCAGCGTTGATTTCGGGGGGCAAGAGACCCAGTACTTC. Its protein product is CSVDFGGQETQYF.

The gene calls are TRBV5-6 and TRBJ2-7; 8 nucleotides agree with TRBD1. This CDR3 is 17 amino acids long. Trimming at V came to 4 bases and at J to 8 bases, leaving 20 bases not matched to a gene. The germline gives CDR1 SGHDT, CDR2 YYEEEE. CDR3 sequence: CASSAGEDRVFAHKQYF. The CDR3 region has the DNA TGTGCCAGCAGCGCAGGAGAGGACAGGGTGTTTGCTCACAAGCAGTACTTC.

This clonotype appeared many times. This chain uses TRBV6-2 or TRBV6-3 with TRBJ2-4; 9 bases align to TRBD1. CDR3 size: 18 residues. Germline CDR1 reads MNHEY; CDR2 reads SVGEGT. Unmatched junction bases numbered 15, after V lost 4 bases and J lost 5 bases. The CDR3 loop is CASSSPERWDRAQNIQYF. CDR3 sequence (DNA): TGTGCCAGCAGTTCCCCCGAACGATGGGACAGGGCCCAAAACATTCAGTACTTC.

The table lists this clonotype with a few counts. This chain uses TRBV6-5 with TRBJ2-2; TRBD2 agrees at 9 bases. Looked up from germline, CDR1 is MNHEY and CDR2 is SVGAGI. Trimming took 1 base from V and 1 from J; bases not matched to a gene: 4. The CDR3 spans 17 residues. The CDR3 region is CASSYLASGVNTGELFF. As DNA, the CDR3 is TGTGCCAGCAGTTACTTGGCTAGCGGGGTGAACACCGGGGAGCTGTTTTTT.

A word on this clonotype: This clone may be a read error of a much larger clone one base away. The gene calls are TRBV5-1 and TRBJ1-2, with D perhaps TRBD1 (6 bases). This CDR3 is 12 amino acids long. Germline CDR1 is SGHRS and CDR2 is YFSETQ. The CDR3 DNA reads TGCGCCAGCAGCAAACAGGGCTATGGCGACACCTTC. Protein: CASSKQGYGDTF.

Remarks on this clonotype: This may come from a read error, since a much larger clone is one base off. V gene TRBV28 combines with J gene TRBJ2-5; D not certain. Trimming cost V 2 bases and J 5 bases, with 12 bases left between them. Germline values: CDR1 MDHEN, CDR2 SYDVKM. This CDR3 has 14 residues. The CDR3 protein is CASSLKQVFETQYF. CDR3 sequence (DNA): TGTGCCAGCAGTTTAAAGCAGGTTTTCGAGACCCAGTACTTC.

The sample holds many counts of this clonotype. The chain is built from TRBV6-1 and TRBJ2-7; D is possibly TRBD1 (5 bases). Trimming removed 4 bases at V and 5 bases at J, with 12 bases between. The CDR3 has 13 amino acids. Germline V gene lookup returns CDR1 MNHNS and CDR2 SASEGT. The CDR3 nucleotides are TGTGCCAGCAGTGGCCTAGGGGCCGACGAGCAGTACTTC. Translating it yields CASSGLGADEQYF.

Of note for this clonotype: A clone one base away is much larger, so this may be a read error. The CDR3 loop reads CASRADGGLDKNIQYF. The CDR3 bases are TGTGCCAGCAGGGCCGACGGAGGATTAGACAAAAACATTCAGTACTTC. The V and J genes are TRBV7-2 and TRBJ2-4; D might be TRBD2 (5 bases). Per germline, CDR1 SGHTA and CDR2 FQGNSA. The ends were cut back, 6 bases at V and 3 bases at J, with 18 bases in the middle. This CDR3 region has 16 residues.

The gene calls are TRBV6-5 and TRBJ2-5, with 15 bases aligning to TRBD2. The V gene's germline CDR1 is MNHEY and CDR2 SVGAGI. This CDR3 region has 16 residues. The V segment lost 2 bases and the J segment 4 bases; nucleotides outside the gene matches: 2. CDR3 DNA sequence: TGTGCCAGCAGTTACGGGACTAGCGGGAGGTCAGAGACCCAGTACTTC. Translation: CASSYGTSGRSETQYF.

Many counts were recorded for this clonotype. This chain joins TRBV28 and TRBJ1-4; D call uncertain. Trimming stripped 2 bases from V and 2 bases from J, with 12 bases between. The CDR3 loop spans 16 amino acids. CDR1 MDHEN and CDR2 SYDVKM come from the germline V gene. The CDR3 is CASSLVLRSTNEKLFF. The CDR3 DNA sequence: TGTGCCAGCAGTTTAGTCCTTCGATCGACTAATGAAAAACTGTTTTTT.

The table lists this clonotype with many counts. The CDR3 bases are TGTGCCAGCAGCCCCCACGCCTCCGGGGGGGAGACCCAGTACTTC. Its protein is CASSPHASGGETQYF. The rearrangement joins TRBV2 to TRBJ2-5; 7 positions match TRBD2. The length of the CDR3 is 15 residues. Germline CDR1 reads SNHLY; CDR2 reads FYNNEI. V shed 6 bases and J 5 bases; nucleotides not matched to a gene: 12.

This clonotype showed up many times. This rearrangement joins TRBV16 to TRBJ1-1; no clear D gene. V was shortened by 3 bases and J by 7 bases, with 12 bases between the two germline ends. Germline V lookup: CDR1 KGHSY, CDR2 FQNENV. This CDR3 is 13 amino acids long. CDR3 nucleotides: TGTGCCAGCAGCCACCGGCAAATAAATGAAGCTTTCTTT. Translated, it gives CASSHRQINEAFF.

This clonotype showed up many times. This chain connects TRBV28 to TRBJ1-1; a possible D gene is TRBD1 (5 bases). Trimming cost V 2 bases and J 1 base, with 8 bases left between them. The CDR3 is 14 amino acids. The germline V gene has CDR1 MDHEN and CDR2 SYDVKM. The CDR3, as DNA: TGTGCCAGCAGTTTAGGGGACGGGAACACTGAAGCTTTCTTT. Its protein product is CASSLGDGNTEAFF.

In this sample, this clonotype turned up many times. This chain uses TRBV3-1 with TRBJ1-1; TRBD1 matches 7 bases. Trimming took 3 bases from V and 0 from J; bases not matched to a gene: 7. This CDR3 has 16 residues. CDR1 LGHDT and CDR2 YNNKEL come from the germline V gene (reference sequence). The CDR3 DNA reads TGTGCCAGCAGCCATTTCCCGGGACAGATGAACACTGAAGCTTTCTTT. Translated: CASSHFPGQMNTEAFF. The full variable domain, rest sourced from reference TRBV3-1 and TRBJ1-1, is DTAVSQTPKYLVTQMGNDKSIKCEQNLGHDTMYWYKQDSKKFLKIMFSYNNKELIINETVPNRFSPKSPDKAHLNLHINSLELGDSAVYFCASSHFPGQMNTEAFFGQGTRLTVV.

This clonotype was counted many times. This rearrangement joins TRBV2 to TRBJ2-2; tentatively, D is TRBD2 (5 bases). V was pared by 2 bases and J by 7 bases, with 8 bases between. This CDR3 is built from 13 residues. Germline CDR1 and CDR2: SNHLY and FYNNEI. In DNA, the CDR3 is TGTGCCAGCAGTGAACATAGCGTCGGGGAGCTGTTTTTT. It translates to CASSEHSVGELFF. Looking up the rest from reference TRBV2 and TRBJ2-2 gives the full variable domain: EPEVTQTPSHQVTQMGQEVILRCVPISNHLYFYWYRQILGQKVEFLVSFYNNEISEKSEIFDDQFSVERPDGSNFTLKIRSTKLEDSAMYFCASSEHSVGELFFGEGSRLTVL.

This clonotype was counted at least ten times. The V call is TRBV29-1, the J call TRBJ2-7; 7 nucleotides agree with TRBD1. Germline V gene lookup returns CDR1 SQVTM and CDR2 ANQGSEA. The length of the CDR3 is 13 residues. The V gene end was trimmed by 3 bases and the J gene end by 2 bases; junction bases not matched to a gene: 4. CDR3 sequence reads: CSVDGQGAYEQYF. The CDR3 nucleotides read TGCAGCGTTGATGGGCAGGGGGCCTACGAGCAGTACTTC.

There are many counts of this clonotype. The CDR3 loop reads CASSPGTGINIQYF. The CDR3 bases are TGTGCCAGCAGCCCGGGAACAGGAATCAACATTCAGTACTTC. The chain links TRBV5-6 to TRBJ2-4, with D perhaps TRBD1 or TRBD2 (5 bases each). The CDR3 length is 14 residues. The V end lost 4 bases, the J end lost 7 bases, and 15 bases lay between the germline ends. Looked up from germline, CDR1 is SGHDT and CDR2 is YYEEEE.

In this sample, this clonotype turned up many times. The V call is TRBV7-8, the J call TRBJ2-7, with TRBD2 identical over 9 bases. CDR1 and CDR2 (germline): SGHVS, FQNEAQ. The CDR3 loop spans 14 amino acids. Germline trimming cut 5 bases from V and 11 bases from J; bases unmatched to any gene: 13. CDR3 sequence reads: CASSPSPGTSTKYF. DNA of the CDR3: TGTGCCAGCAGCCCTAGTCCCGGGACTAGCACGAAGTACTTC.